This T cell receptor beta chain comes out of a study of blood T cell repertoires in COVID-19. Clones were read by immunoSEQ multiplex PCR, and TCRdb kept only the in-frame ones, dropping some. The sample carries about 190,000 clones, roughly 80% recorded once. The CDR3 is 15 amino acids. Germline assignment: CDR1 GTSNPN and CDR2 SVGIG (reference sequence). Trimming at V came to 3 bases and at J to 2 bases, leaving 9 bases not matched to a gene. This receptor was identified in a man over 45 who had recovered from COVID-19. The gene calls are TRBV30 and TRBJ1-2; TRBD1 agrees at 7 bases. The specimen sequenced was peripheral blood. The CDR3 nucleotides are TGTGCCTGGAGACCACCGGGACAGAAAAACTATGGCTACACCTTC. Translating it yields CAWRPPGQKNYGYTF. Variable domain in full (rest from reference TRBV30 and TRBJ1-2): SQTIHQWPATLVQPVGSPLSLECTVEGTSNPNLYWYRQAAGRGLQLLFYSVGIGQISSEVPQNLSASRPQDRQFILSSKKLLLSDSGFYLCAWRPPGQKNYGYTFGSGTRLTVV.